This TCR beta chain emerged from a study of CD8 T cells in ankylosing spondylitis (dated by TCRdb to the late 2010s). Background for the entire study: The study profiled T cell receptor beta repertoires in healthy donors and ankylosing spondylitis patients to find disease-linked TCR variants. The whole study cohort included over 85 healthy donors and 25 ankylosing spondylitis patients. Peripheral blood was sampled, and synovial fluid was additionally collected from ankylosing spondylitis patients.

The CDR3 goes from the cysteine to the phenylalanine over 15 residues. The only DNA kept is the CDR3, 45 bases in frame from the first base. The germline V gene supplies CDR1 SGHAT and CDR2 FQNNGV. V and J are truncated by 5 bases and 4 bases respectively, leaving an intervening sequence of 15 bases. The investigation overall reported the following: A CD8+ phenotype was shown by the disease-linked clones, which were found at relatively low frequencies in peripheral blood. A TCR beta motif of eight highly homologous amino acid variants appeared characteristic of blood from ankylosing spondylitis patients. The disease-linked clones were reported as significantly enriched in matched synovial fluid samples from ankylosing spondylitis patients. Some motif variants had previously been reported in the synovial fluid and blood of reactive arthritis patients, which suggests shared mechanisms of disease initiation.

On this clonotype: Its antigen is not yet known. Base-call qualities are not available, and no considerably larger clone is one nucleotide away.

The instrument was an Illumina HiSeq 2500. Quantitative 5'-RACE with molecular barcodes was used to prepare TCR beta libraries. Regarding the original processing steps: A new computational method, built on a probabilistic model of VDJ rearrangement, was used to identify disease-linked TCR variants. The public reads were reprocessed in TCRdb via fastp at Q25 and MiXCR, keeping in-frame beta chains. Duplicate CDR3 protein sequences are folded into a single record with the most common DNA and genes. TCRdb, not the authors, supplied the V and J calls. The sample table holds some 700,000 distinct CDR3 sequences, of which around 17% were seen once. Under 20% of the sample is taken by the ten largest.

Sequenced: blood, either unsorted or a sorted T cell fraction (not recorded which). The chain couples TRBV11-2 to TRBJ2-1; too little of a D gene remains to name it. The source of this sequence is a male donor with ankylosing spondylitis. The CDR3: CASSPVHKRYNEQFF. The nucleotide sequence is given as TGTGCCAGCAGCCCCGTCCACAAACGATACAATGAGCAGTTCTTC.